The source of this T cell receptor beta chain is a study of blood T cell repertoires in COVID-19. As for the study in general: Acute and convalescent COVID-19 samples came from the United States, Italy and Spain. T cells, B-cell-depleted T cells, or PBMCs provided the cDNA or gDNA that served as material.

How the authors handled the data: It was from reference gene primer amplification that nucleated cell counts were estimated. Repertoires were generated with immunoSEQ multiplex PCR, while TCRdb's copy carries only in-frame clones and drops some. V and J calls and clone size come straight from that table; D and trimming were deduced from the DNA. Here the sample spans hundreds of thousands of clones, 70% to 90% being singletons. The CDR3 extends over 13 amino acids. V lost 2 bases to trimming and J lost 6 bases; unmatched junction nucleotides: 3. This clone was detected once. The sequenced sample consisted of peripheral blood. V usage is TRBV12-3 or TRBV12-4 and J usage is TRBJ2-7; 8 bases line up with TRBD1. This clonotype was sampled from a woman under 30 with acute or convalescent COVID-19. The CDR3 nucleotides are TGTGCCAGCAGTTTATTCAGGGGGCTCGAGCAGTACTTC. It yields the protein CASSLFRGLEQYF.